These 23 T cell receptor beta chains were sequenced from one sample in a study of shared clonotypes between healthy human individuals. Using immunoSEQ multiplex PCR, the repertoire was profiled, and TCRdb retains in-frame clones only, with some absent. The profile shows approximately 2.3 million clones, approximately 93% of them singletons. Input material: naive CD4+ T cells from PBMCs. The subset was: CD45RA+ positively selected. These receptors originate from a man aged 18 to 35 in good health. Some clones in this sample may be carry-over from other donors' samples.

The J gene is TRBJ1-2, the V gene TRBV5-8, with a weak D call TRBD1 (6 bases). Trimming removed 3 bases from V and 3 bases from J, with 9 bases in between. This CDR3 spans 13 amino acids. Germline V CDR1 and CDR2: SGHTS, YDEGEE. CDR3 nucleotides: TGTGCCAGCAGCTCAGGGGAGGACTATGGCTACACCTTC. Its translation is CASSSGEDYGYTF.

This clone appeared once. The CDR3, as DNA: TGTGCCAGCAGCTTAAGGGGCAGGGCCACAGATACGCAGTATTTT. Its translation: CASSLRGRATDTQYF. The chain links TRBV7-2 to TRBJ2-3; maybe TRBD1 (5 bases). The CDR3 consists of 15 residues. Trimming cost V 2 bases and J 2 bases, with 11 bases left between them. Germline V lookup: CDR1 SGHTA, CDR2 FQGNSA.

The gene calls are TRBV30 and TRBJ2-1; possibly TRBD1 or TRBD2 for D (5 bases each). V lost 5 bases and J 12 bases, leaving 26 bases between the germline ends. The V gene's germline CDR1 is GTSNPN and CDR2 SVGIG (reference sequence). There are 15 residues in the CDR3. The CDR3 DNA reads TGTGCCTGGGAGGGCTTGGGCAGGGCGGGTTTTCGGCAGTTCTTC. Encoded protein: CAWEGLGRAGFRQFF.

This sequence joins TRBV7-2 and TRBJ1-3; D is unresolved. The CDR3 is 16 amino acids. V gave up 0 bases and J gave up 4 bases, with 13 bases separating them. Germline-derived CDR1 and CDR2 are SGHTA and FQGNSA. The CDR3 spells CASSLASTPGGNTIYF. As DNA, the CDR3 is TGTGCCAGCAGCTTAGCCTCTACACCCGGCGGAAACACCATATATTTT.

This sequence joins TRBV19 and TRBJ2-1, with D unclear. The CDR3 spans 17 residues. Germline V gives CDR1 LNHDA, CDR2 SQIVND (reference sequence). Trimming left V 3 bases short and J 2 bases short, with 17 bases between. The DNA of the CDR3 is TGTGCCAGTAGTATGGCCGGTAGAGCGAGAGCCTACAATGAGCAGTTCTTC. This gives the protein CASSMAGRARAYNEQFF.

The rearrangement joins TRBV6-6 to TRBJ2-1, with D maybe TRBD1 (6 bases). V lost 2 bases, J lost 4 bases, and 12 bases lay in between. The CDR3 has 15 residues. Germline-derived CDR1 and CDR2 are MNHNY and SVGAGI (reference sequence). The CDR3 loop reads CASSYAGTPYNEQFF. For the CDR3, the DNA is TGTGCCAGCAGTTACGCCGGGACACCTTACAATGAGCAGTTCTTC.

The chain combines TRBV6-1 with TRBJ2-1; D is perhaps TRBD1 (5 bases). Deletions cut 8 bases from V and 3 bases from J, with 14 bases between. This CDR3 is built from 14 residues. From germline, CDR1 is MNHNS and CDR2 SASEGT. CDR3 amino acids: CASGASWVYNEQFF. The CDR3, as DNA: TGTGCCAGCGGGGCGTCCTGGGTCTACAATGAGCAGTTCTTC.

With respect to this clone: Other nucleotide sequences in the sample specify the same CDR3. The DNA for the CDR3 is TGTGCCAGTAGTATTAGACGGAGCAATCAGCCCCAGCATTTT. Amino acid sequence: CASSIRRSNQPQHF. V usage is TRBV19 and J usage is TRBJ1-5, with D uncertain. Looked up from germline, CDR1 is LNHDA and CDR2 is SQIVND (reference sequence). CDR3 length equals 14 residues. V lost 3 bases, J lost 1 base, and 7 bases lay in between.

The chain links TRBV2 to TRBJ2-5, with D possibly TRBD2 on 6 matching bases. This CDR3 contains 13 residues. CDR1 is SNHLY, CDR2 FYNNEI, per germline. V dropped 7 bases and J dropped 3 bases, with 12 bases sitting between them. CDR3 protein: CASTRDGEETQYF. CDR3 coding DNA: TGTGCCAGCACGCGGGACGGTGAAGAGACCCAGTACTTC.

A note on this clone: This CDR3 is also generated by other DNA sequences in the sample. The chain recombines TRBV27 with TRBJ1-1; 7 nucleotides match TRBD1. The junction had 9 bases not matched to a gene; V was cut back by 6 bases and J by 5 bases. This CDR3 contains 14 residues. Looked up from germline, CDR1 is MNHEY and CDR2 is SMNVEV (reference sequence). CDR3 DNA: TGTGCCAGCAGCCTAAACAGGGGTGGGACTGAAGCTTTCTTT. Translated, it gives CASSLNRGGTEAFF.

The chain joins TRBV29-1 to TRBJ1-2; TRBD1 matches 7 bases. Per germline, CDR1 SQVTM and CDR2 ANQGSEA. V was clipped by 7 bases and J by 8 bases; unmatched bases: 16. The CDR3 contains 14 residues. Written as DNA, the CDR3 is TGCAGCGCCATACCACAGGGGTTTGCGGGAGGCTACACCTTC. Protein sequence: CSAIPQGFAGGYTF.

The chain employs TRBV5-1 and TRBJ2-1, with 8 bases fitting TRBD1. J lost 2 bases, V lost 8 bases, and 9 bases had no gene match. This CDR3 is built from 15 residues. From germline, CDR1 is SGHRS and CDR2 YFSETQ. This CDR3 reads CASAEGTGAYNEQFF. The DNA of the CDR3 is TGCGCCAGTGCAGAAGGGACAGGAGCCTACAATGAGCAGTTCTTC.

V usage is TRBV18 and J usage is TRBJ2-2; D is possibly TRBD1 (5 bases). CDR1 is KGHSH, CDR2 LQKENI, per germline. This CDR3 has 14 residues. Deletions cut 0 bases from V and 5 bases from J, with 7 bases between. The CDR3 region has the DNA TGTGCCAGCTCACCACCGGGGCCGACCGGGGAGCTGTTTTTT. This translates into CASSPPGPTGELFF.

The V call is TRBV10-3, the J call TRBJ1-4, with 7 bases aligning to TRBD1. Trimming took 2 bases from V and 7 from J; bases not matched to a gene: 7. The CDR3 totals 15 residues. Looked up from germline, CDR1 is ENHRY and CDR2 is SYGVKD. The CDR3 DNA reads as TGTGCCATCAGTGAGCCGACAGGGTCCCCTGAAAAACTGTTTTTT. Translating it yields CAISEPTGSPEKLFF.

The CDR3 DNA reads as TGTGCCAGCAGGACTAGCGGGATTTACGAGCAGTACTTC. It specifies CASRTSGIYEQYF. J is TRBJ2-7 and V is TRBV6-6; TRBD2 agrees at 11 bases. V lost 6 bases to trimming and J lost 4 bases; unmatched junction nucleotides: 2. The CDR3 extends over 13 amino acids. Germline assignment: CDR1 MNHNY and CDR2 SVGAGI (reference sequence).

CDR3 region: CASRLTLPGFQGGNTIYF. The CDR3, as DNA: TGTGCCAGCAGGCTCACTCTCCCGGGTTTCCAGGGAGGAAACACCATATATTTT. J is TRBJ1-3 and V is TRBV28, with D perhaps matching TRBD1 (5 bases). CDR3 size: 18 residues. V was cut by 6 bases and J by 4 bases, with 25 bases left in between. CDR1 MDHEN and CDR2 SYDVKM come from the germline V gene.

In regard to this clone: Other DNA sequences in the sample encode the same CDR3. The chain links TRBV28 to TRBJ1-3; D gene uncertain. The V end lost 5 bases, the J end lost 4 bases, and 9 bases lay between the germline ends. The CDR3 consists of 13 residues. Germline V gives CDR1 MDHEN, CDR2 SYDVKM. The CDR3 DNA follows: TGTGCCAGCAGTCCCCCCCCAGGAAACACCATATATTTT. This gives the protein CASSPPPGNTIYF.

The genes are TRBV5-1 and TRBJ1-1; 12 nucleotides align to TRBD1. Germline V gene sequence: CDR1 SGHRS, CDR2 YFSETQ. This CDR3 has 14 residues. The junction had 1 base not matched to a gene; V was cut back by 4 bases and J by 3 bases. DNA of the CDR3: TGCGCCAGCAGCGGGGACAGGGGGCACACTGAAGCTTTCTTT. This codes for CASSGDRGHTEAFF. Together with reference TRBV5-1 and TRBJ1-1, the CDR3 gives the full variable domain: KAGVTQTPRYLIKTRGQQVTLSCSPISGHRSVSWYQQTPGQGLQFLFEYFSETQRNKGNFPGRFSGRQFSNSRSEMNVSTLELGDSALYLCASSGDRGHTEAFFGQGTRLTVV.

The gene calls are TRBV7-2 and TRBJ2-5; no clear D. V shed 5 bases and J shed 5 bases, with 18 bases lying between them. The CDR3 is 15 residues long. CDR1 and CDR2 (germline): SGHTA, FQGNSA. The CDR3 reads CASSPSAQARETQYF. CDR3 bases: TGTGCCAGCAGCCCCTCTGCCCAAGCCAGGGAGACCCAGTACTTC.

This chain joins TRBV19 and TRBJ1-2; no firm D call. Trimming stripped 3 bases from V and 8 bases from J, with 19 bases between. From germline, CDR1 is LNHDA and CDR2 SQIVND (reference sequence). The CDR3 runs to 15 residues. The CDR3 sequence: CASSISWRGVGGYTF. DNA of the CDR3: TGTGCCAGTAGTATTAGCTGGCGAGGTGTCGGAGGCTACACCTTC.

As concerns this clone: Other DNA sequences of this sample code for an identical CDR3. This sequence joins TRBV5-1 and TRBJ2-7; TRBD1 matches 9 bases. V lost 1 base, J lost 2 bases, and 1 base stayed unmatched. The length of the CDR3 is 14 residues. In germline, CDR1 is SGHRS, CDR2 YFSETQ. The CDR3 bases are TGCGCCAGCAGCTTGACAGGGGGCGCCTACGAGCAGTACTTC. Translation gives CASSLTGGAYEQYF.

Comments on this clone: Other DNA variants within this sample encode the same CDR3. The rearrangement uses TRBV6-1 and TRBJ1-5; no clear D. The CDR3 spans 14 residues. Looked up from germline, CDR1 is MNHNS and CDR2 is SASEGT. V gave up 1 base and J gave up 1 base, with 5 bases separating them. CDR3 amino acids: CASSEGISNQPQHF. The CDR3 DNA reads as TGTGCCAGCAGTGAAGGGATAAGCAATCAGCCCCAGCATTTT.

This chain connects TRBV7-9 to TRBJ1-2; 9 positions match TRBD1. This CDR3 spans 15 amino acids. Germline trimming cut 5 bases from V and 8 bases from J; bases unmatched to any gene: 12. Germline loops: CDR1 SEHNR, CDR2 FQNEAQ (reference sequence). The CDR3 DNA follows: TGTGCCAGCAGCCAAAACCGGACAGGGGTAGAGGGCTACACCTTC. Translating it yields CASSQNRTGVEGYTF.